A selection of T cell receptor beta chains follows, all from one sample in a study of T cell responses to AZD1222 COVID-19 vaccine. The method was immunoSEQ multiplex PCR; TCRdb's version includes in-frame clones alone and lacks a portion of them. Found here are tens of thousands of clones, 87% of them singletons; the top ten hold more than 9%. The source was peripheral blood, collected 28 days after the second AZD1222 dose. These TCRs come from an adult who received the AZD1222 COVID-19 vaccine. Both conserved end residues are part of each CDR3. D genes are given only for firm matches. Some rows have no size entry. The others give once, few or many, or a class for an expanded clone.

size: .
V: TRBV14
J: TRBJ2-3
D: TRBD1
CDR3: CASSQEQGAIDTQYF
DNA: TGTGCCAGCAGCCAAGAACAGGGGGCAATAGATACGCAGTATTTT

size: .
V: TRBV6-5
J: TRBJ2-7
D: .
CDR3: CASSNPQGPYEQYF
DNA: TGTGCCAGCAGCAACCCCCAGGGGCCCTACGAGCAGTACTTC

size: .
V: TRBV18
J: TRBJ2-7
D: TRBD1
CDR3: CASSRDRDYEQYF
DNA: TGTGCCAGCTCACGGGACAGGGACTACGAGCAGTACTTC

size: .
V: TRBV6-2/TRBV6-3
J: TRBJ2-3
D: TRBD1
CDR3: CASSSGTASTDTQYF
DNA: TGTGCCAGCAGTTCCGGGACAGCTAGCACAGATACGCAGTATTTT

size: .
V: TRBV4-2
J: TRBJ1-1
D: .
CDR3: CASSQDRDTEAFF
DNA: TGTGCCAGCAGCCAAGACCGGGACACTGAAGCTTTCTTT

size: .
V: TRBV18
J: TRBJ1-1
D: .
CDR3: CASSPQRGQNTEAFF
DNA: TGTGCCAGCTCACCACAACGTGGGCAGAACACTGAAGCTTTCTTT

size: .
V: TRBV11-2
J: TRBJ2-7
D: TRBD1
CDR3: CASSWGDRERFYEQYF
DNA: TGTGCCAGCAGCTGGGGTGACAGGGAAAGATTTTACGAGCAGTACTTC

size: once
V: TRBV2
J: TRBJ1-1
D: .
CDR3: CASSEYSGTEAFF
DNA: TGTGCCAGCAGTGAATACTCGGGCACTGAAGCTTTCTTT

size: .
V: TRBV9
J: TRBJ1-3
D: .
CDR3: CASSVNQLSRGSGNTIYF
DNA: TGTGCCAGCAGCGTGAATCAACTATCAAGGGGATCTGGAAACACCATATATTTT

size: .
V: TRBV7-9
J: TRBJ1-1
D: .
CDR3: CASSLEFEAFF
DNA: TGTGCCAGCAGCTTAGAGTTTGAAGCTTTCTTT

size: .
V: TRBV11-2
J: TRBJ2-1
D: TRBD1
CDR3: CASSPGQGGNEQFF
DNA: TGTGCCAGCAGTCCGGGACAGGGTGGGAATGAGCAGTTCTTC

size: .
V: TRBV10-3
J: TRBJ1-5
D: TRBD1
CDR3: CAISRGGGQPQHF
DNA: TGTGCCATCAGCCGAGGGGGCGGACAGCCCCAGCATTTT

size: .
V: TRBV9
J: TRBJ1-1
D: .
CDR3: CASSVDMNTEAFF
DNA: TGTGCCAGCAGCGTAGATATGAACACTGAAGCTTTCTTT

size: .
V: TRBV12-5
J: TRBJ1-1
D: .
CDR3: CASGNTGNTEAFF
DNA: TGTGCTAGTGGAAACACAGGGAACACTGAAGCTTTCTTT

size: .
V: TRBV7-2
J: TRBJ2-1
D: .
CDR3: CASKGGYLGNEQFF
DNA: TGTGCCAGCAAGGGAGGCTACCTAGGCAATGAGCAGTTCTTC

size: few
V: TRBV10-3
J: TRBJ2-7
D: .
CDR3: CAIRDNYEQYF
DNA: TGTGCCATCAGGGACAACTACGAGCAGTACTTC

size: .
V: TRBV11-1
J: TRBJ2-7
D: .
CDR3: CASSPGVSDEQYF
DNA: TGTGCCAGCAGCCCAGGGGTCTCCGACGAGCAGTACTTC

size: .
V: TRBV6-2/TRBV6-3
J: TRBJ1-4
D: .
CDR3: CASSPPFEGGANEKLFF
DNA: TGTGCCAGCAGCCCTCCCTTTGAGGGAGGAGCTAATGAAAAACTGTTTTTT

size: .
V: TRBV7-2
J: TRBJ2-7
D: .
CDR3: CASSSPGRAAYEQYF
DNA: TGTGCCAGCAGCTCGCCGGGACGCGCCGCCTACGAGCAGTACTTC

size: .
V: TRBV19
J: TRBJ2-1
D: TRBD2
CDR3: CASSTRRDYYTNEQFF
DNA: TGTGCCAGTAGTACCCGCCGGGACTATTATACGAATGAGCAGTTCTTC

size: .
V: TRBV9
J: TRBJ2-7
D: TRBD2
CDR3: CASSAGTTPSYEQYF
DNA: TGTGCCAGCAGCGCCGGGACTACCCCCTCCTACGAGCAGTACTTC

size: .
V: TRBV29-1
J: TRBJ2-7
D: TRBD1
CDR3: CSAQGAPSYEQYF
DNA: TGCAGCGCACAGGGGGCCCCTTCCTACGAGCAGTACTTC

size: .
V: TRBV14
J: TRBJ2-7
D: .
CDR3: CASSPQGYEQYF
DNA: TGTGCCAGCAGCCCACAGGGCTACGAGCAGTACTTC

size: few
V: TRBV3-1/TRBV3-2
J: TRBJ1-1
D: TRBD1
CDR3: CASSRLQGDRNTEAFF
DNA: TGTGCCAGCAGCCGACTGCAGGGGGACCGGAACACTGAAGCTTTCTTT

size: .
V: TRBV3-1/TRBV3-2
J: TRBJ2-2
D: .
CDR3: CASSLGAGPNTGELFF
DNA: TGTGCCAGCAGCCTCGGGGCAGGCCCGAACACCGGGGAGCTGTTTTTT

size: .
V: TRBV7-2
J: TRBJ1-6
D: .
CDR3: CASSLVGGGSSPLHF
DNA: TGTGCCAGCAGCTTAGTTGGGGGGGGCAGTTCACCCCTCCACTTT

size: .
V: TRBV5-1
J: TRBJ2-1
D: .
CDR3: CASSLGVAAANEQFF
DNA: TGCGCCAGCAGCTTGGGTGTAGCGGCCGCGAATGAGCAGTTCTTC

size: .
V: TRBV11-1
J: TRBJ2-4
D: .
CDR3: CASSSVENIQYF
DNA: TGTGCCAGCAGCTCCGTAGAAAACATTCAGTACTTC

size: .
V: TRBV4-3
J: TRBJ1-5
D: .
CDR3: CASSHETGTGQPQHF
DNA: TGCGCCAGCAGCCATGAAACAGGGACGGGTCAGCCCCAGCATTTT

size: .
V: TRBV7-9
J: TRBJ1-2
D: .
CDR3: CASSLDRHGYTF
DNA: TGTGCCAGCAGCTTGGACAGACATGGCTACACCTTC

size: .
V: TRBV11-2
J: TRBJ1-2
D: .
CDR3: CASSPLVGVLHGYTF
DNA: TGTGCCAGCAGCCCTCTTGTGGGCGTCCTTCATGGCTACACCTTC